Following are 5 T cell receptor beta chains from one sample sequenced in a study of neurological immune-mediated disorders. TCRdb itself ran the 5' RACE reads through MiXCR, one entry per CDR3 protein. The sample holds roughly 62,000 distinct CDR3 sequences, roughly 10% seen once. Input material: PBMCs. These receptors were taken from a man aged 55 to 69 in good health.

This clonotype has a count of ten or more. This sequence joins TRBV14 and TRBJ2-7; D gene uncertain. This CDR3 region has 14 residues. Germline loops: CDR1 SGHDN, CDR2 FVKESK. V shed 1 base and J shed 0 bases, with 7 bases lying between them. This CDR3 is CASSQVVSSYEQYF. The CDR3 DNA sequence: TGTGCCAGCAGCCAAGTCGTCAGCTCCTACGAGCAGTACTTC.

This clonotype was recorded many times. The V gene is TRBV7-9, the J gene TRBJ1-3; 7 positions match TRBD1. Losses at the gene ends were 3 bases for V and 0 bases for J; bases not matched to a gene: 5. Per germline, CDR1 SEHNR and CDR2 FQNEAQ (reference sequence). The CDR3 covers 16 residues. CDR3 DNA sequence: TGTGCCAGCAGCTTCCTATACAGGGGCTCTGGAAACACCATATATTTT. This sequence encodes CASSFLYRGSGNTIYF.

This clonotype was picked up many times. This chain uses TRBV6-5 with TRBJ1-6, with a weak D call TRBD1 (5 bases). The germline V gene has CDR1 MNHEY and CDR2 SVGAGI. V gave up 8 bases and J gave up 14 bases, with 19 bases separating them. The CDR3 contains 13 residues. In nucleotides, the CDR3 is TGTGCCAGCTCCGAGGCATTGGGGACGGCCCTCCACTTT. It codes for CASSEALGTALHF.

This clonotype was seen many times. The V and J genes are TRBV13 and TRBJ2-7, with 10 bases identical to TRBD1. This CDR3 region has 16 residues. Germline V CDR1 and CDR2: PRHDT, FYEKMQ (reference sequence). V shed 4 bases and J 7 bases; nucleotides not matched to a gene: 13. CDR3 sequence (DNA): TGTGCCAGCAGCTCCCGACCGGGACAGGGGACGAATGAGCAGTACTTC. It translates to CASSSRPGQGTNEQYF.

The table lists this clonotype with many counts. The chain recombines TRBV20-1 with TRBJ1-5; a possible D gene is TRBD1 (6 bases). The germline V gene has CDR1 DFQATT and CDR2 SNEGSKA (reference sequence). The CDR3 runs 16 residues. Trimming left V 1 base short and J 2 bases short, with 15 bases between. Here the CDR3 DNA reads TGCAGTGCTAGAGTGAGCAGGGGTGGGCGCAATCAGCCCCAGCATTTT. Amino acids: CSARVSRGGRNQPQHF.